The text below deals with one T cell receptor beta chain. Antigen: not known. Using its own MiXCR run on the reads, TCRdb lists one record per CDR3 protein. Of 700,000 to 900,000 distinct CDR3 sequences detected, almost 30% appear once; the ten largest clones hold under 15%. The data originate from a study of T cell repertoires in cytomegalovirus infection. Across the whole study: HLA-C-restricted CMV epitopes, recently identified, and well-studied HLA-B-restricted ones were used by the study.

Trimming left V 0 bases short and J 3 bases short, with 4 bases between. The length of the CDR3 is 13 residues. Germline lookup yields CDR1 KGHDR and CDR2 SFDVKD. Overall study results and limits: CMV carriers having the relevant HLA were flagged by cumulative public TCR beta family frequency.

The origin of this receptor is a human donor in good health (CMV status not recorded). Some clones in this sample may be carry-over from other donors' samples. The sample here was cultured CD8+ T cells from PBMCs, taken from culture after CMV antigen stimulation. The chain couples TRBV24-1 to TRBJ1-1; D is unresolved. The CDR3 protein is CATSDLSDTEAFF. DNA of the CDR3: TGTGCCACCAGTGATTTGTCTGACACTGAAGCTTTCTTT.